A selection of T cell receptor beta chains follows, all from one sample in a study of beta chain features in type 1 diabetes. Profiling relied on immunoSEQ multiplex PCR, and the TCRdb table lists in-frame clones only, not all of them. The data hold 500,000 to 700,000 clones, with 15% observed a single time. The sample consisted of naive CD4+ T cells from blood. These receptors were collected from a man younger than 35 in good health. CDR3s include the opening cysteine and the closing phenylalanine or tryptophan. A D gene is named only where the DNA matches it firmly. Not every row has a clone size; where given, it reads once, few, many or a size class.

d_gene: .
abundance: few
j_gene: TRBJ2-5
len: 14
v_gene: TRBV7-2
CDR3nt: TGTGCCAGCAGCTTACGGGGGGCGGGAGAGACCCAGTACTTC
CDR3aa: CASSLRGAGETQYF

d_gene: .
abundance: .
j_gene: TRBJ1-6
len: 14
v_gene: TRBV4-1
CDR3nt: TGCGCCAGCAGCCAAGATGGGAAGGGATCACCCCTCCACTTT
CDR3aa: CASSQDGKGSPLHF

d_gene: .
abundance: few
j_gene: TRBJ1-1
len: 16
v_gene: TRBV9
CDR3nt: TGTGCCAGCAGCGTGCACCCAGCCGACAAGAACACTGAAGCTTTCTTT
CDR3aa: CASSVHPADKNTEAFF

d_gene: TRBD1
abundance: .
j_gene: TRBJ2-1
len: 20
v_gene: TRBV7-3
CDR3nt: TGTGCCAGCAGCTCCTCTCGGACAGGGGCCTTCTTAAGCTCCTACAATGAGCAGTTCTTC
CDR3aa: CASSSSRTGAFLSSYNEQFF

d_gene: .
abundance: few
j_gene: TRBJ1-4
len: 15
v_gene: TRBV4-3
CDR3nt: TGCGCCAGCAGCCAACTGACAGGAACGAATGAAAAACTGTTTTTT
CDR3aa: CASSQLTGTNEKLFF

d_gene: TRBD2
abundance: .
j_gene: TRBJ2-3
len: 13
v_gene: TRBV15
CDR3nt: TGTGCCACCAGTCGACCGCGGGGGTCGACGCAGTATTTT
CDR3aa: CATSRPRGSTQYF

d_gene: .
abundance: .
j_gene: TRBJ1-3
len: 14
v_gene: TRBV28
CDR3nt: TGTGCCAGCAGTTTGGTCTTCTCTGGAAACACCATATATTTT
CDR3aa: CASSLVFSGNTIYF

d_gene: .
abundance: few
j_gene: TRBJ2-2
len: 19
v_gene: TRBV5-5
CDR3nt: TGTGCCAGCAGGCACCACCCCCTCCAGGGCCGCGCGAACACCGGGGAGCTGTTTTTT
CDR3aa: CASRHHPLQGRANTGELFF

d_gene: .
abundance: few
j_gene: TRBJ1-6
len: 15
v_gene: TRBV28
CDR3nt: TGTGCCAGCAGTTTGAGGGGAGGGGGAAATTCACCCCTCCACTTT
CDR3aa: CASSLRGGGNSPLHF

d_gene: .
abundance: few
j_gene: TRBJ1-2
len: 15
v_gene: TRBV6-6
CDR3nt: TGTGCCAGCAGTTACTCCCCTATCCAGGGCACCTCCTACACCTTC
CDR3aa: CASSYSPIQGTSYTF

d_gene: .
abundance: .
j_gene: TRBJ2-3
len: 14
v_gene: TRBV6-6
CDR3nt: TGTGCCAGCAGTGCCAGCTCTTACACAGATACGCAGTATTTT
CDR3aa: CASSASSYTDTQYF

d_gene: TRBD1
abundance: few
j_gene: TRBJ2-3
len: 15
v_gene: TRBV5-1
CDR3nt: TGCGCCAGCAGCGCAAGGGACAGGAACCCAGATACGCAGTATTTT
CDR3aa: CASSARDRNPDTQYF

d_gene: TRBD1
abundance: .
j_gene: TRBJ2-2
len: 17
v_gene: TRBV4-1
CDR3nt: TGCGCCAGCAGCCAAGGGACAGGGCGGACGAACACCGGGGAGCTGTTTTTT
CDR3aa: CASSQGTGRTNTGELFF

d_gene: .
abundance: few
j_gene: TRBJ2-7
len: 14
v_gene: TRBV5-1
CDR3nt: TGCGCCAGCAGCTGGGCGACAGATTTCTACGAGCAGTACTTC
CDR3aa: CASSWATDFYEQYF

d_gene: .
abundance: few
j_gene: TRBJ2-1
len: 11
v_gene: TRBV2
CDR3nt: TGTGCCAGCAGGTACAGAAATGAGCAGTTCTTC
CDR3aa: CASRYRNEQFF

d_gene: .
abundance: .
j_gene: TRBJ2-5
len: 11
v_gene: TRBV29-1
CDR3nt: TGCAGCGCGGGGCGGGCGGAGACCCAGTACTTC
CDR3aa: CSAGRAETQYF

d_gene: TRBD1
abundance: .
j_gene: TRBJ2-7
len: 10
v_gene: TRBV20-1
CDR3nt: TGCAGTGCTATCCGGGACAGTCAGTACTTC
CDR3aa: CSAIRDSQYF

d_gene: TRBD2
abundance: few
j_gene: TRBJ2-2
len: 16
v_gene: TRBV28
CDR3nt: TGTGCCAGCAGTTTAATGGGCGGGAGGGCGTCCGGGGAGCTGTTTTTT
CDR3aa: CASSLMGGRASGELFF

d_gene: TRBD2
abundance: .
j_gene: TRBJ2-1
len: 16
v_gene: TRBV27
CDR3nt: TGTGCCAGCAGTTTAGTAGCGGGGTTACCATACAATGAGCAGTTCTTC
CDR3aa: CASSLVAGLPYNEQFF

d_gene: .
abundance: .
j_gene: TRBJ2-2
len: 15
v_gene: TRBV5-1
CDR3nt: TGCGCCAGCAGCTTAGGAGCTAGCGTCACCGGGGAGCTGTTTTTT
CDR3aa: CASSLGASVTGELFF

d_gene: .
abundance: .
j_gene: TRBJ2-2
len: 14
v_gene: TRBV5-1
CDR3nt: TGCGCCAGCAGCCCAGAGGTTCACACCGGGGAGCTGTTTTTT
CDR3aa: CASSPEVHTGELFF

d_gene: TRBD2
abundance: few
j_gene: TRBJ2-1
len: 19
v_gene: TRBV4-2
CDR3nt: TGTGCCAGCAGCCGTAGTGGAGCGGGACTAGCGGGCCGCTACAATGAGCAGTTCTTC
CDR3aa: CASSRSGAGLAGRYNEQFF

d_gene: TRBD1
abundance: few
j_gene: TRBJ2-5
len: 14
v_gene: TRBV7-2
CDR3nt: TGTGCCAGCAGCTTAGCTGTCAGGGGGGAGACCCAGTACTTC
CDR3aa: CASSLAVRGETQYF

d_gene: .
abundance: .
j_gene: TRBJ1-2
len: 12
v_gene: TRBV29-1
CDR3nt: TGCAGCGTTGAGTGGAACAACTATGGCTACACCTTC
CDR3aa: CSVEWNNYGYTF

d_gene: .
abundance: .
j_gene: TRBJ1-2
len: 14
v_gene: TRBV7-9
CDR3nt: TGTGCCAGCAGCCCAGACAATACGGGCTATGGCTACACCTTC
CDR3aa: CASSPDNTGYGYTF

d_gene: TRBD1
abundance: .
j_gene: TRBJ1-6
len: 16
v_gene: TRBV4-2
CDR3nt: TGTGCCAGCAGCCAAGGGGACAGGGGGCCGAATTCACCCCTCCACTTT
CDR3aa: CASSQGDRGPNSPLHF

d_gene: TRBD2
abundance: .
j_gene: TRBJ2-1
len: 16
v_gene: TRBV6-5
CDR3nt: TGTGCCAGCAGTTATAGGATCAGCGGGATCTACAATGAGCAGTTCTTC
CDR3aa: CASSYRISGIYNEQFF

d_gene: TRBD1
abundance: few
j_gene: TRBJ2-7
len: 15
v_gene: TRBV11-2
CDR3nt: TGTGCCAGCAGCACCACAGGGGGCGCATCCCACGAGCAGTACTTC
CDR3aa: CASSTTGGASHEQYF